These 21 T cell receptor beta chains were all obtained from the same sample, sequenced in a study of cytomegalovirus exposure and HLA in healthy donors. The PCR had 60 Vbeta and 13 Jbeta primers. Some clones are missing from TCRdb's copy, which holds only in-frame ones; the method was immunoSEQ multiplex PCR. The sample consists of roughly 150,000 clones, 70% of them appearing once. Material: PBMCs. These receptors were obtained from a man between 18 and 35 years old in good health and CMV-seropositive.

V usage is TRBV10-3 and J usage is TRBJ2-7, with 7 bases aligning to TRBD1. The CDR3 has 15 residues. With V trimmed by 2 bases and J by 3 bases, 7 bases remained unmatched. The germline gives CDR1 ENHRY, CDR2 SYGVKD. CDR3 in amino acids: CAISEARQGNYEQYV. CDR3 nucleotide sequence: TGTGCCATCAGTGAGGCTAGACAGGGAAACTACGAGCAGTACGTC.

The chain combines TRBV7-2 with TRBJ1-1; 7 bases are a match to TRBD1. Germline V CDR1 and CDR2: SGHTA, FQGNSA. This CDR3 spans 15 amino acids. With 5 bases clipped from V and 2 bases from J, the junction kept 8 bases outside the gene matches. The CDR3 sequence: CASSRRVGGNTEAFF. The CDR3 nucleotides are TGTGCCAGCAGCCGTAGGGTAGGGGGCAACACTGAAGCTTTCTTT.

This clone came up a few times. The genes are TRBV5-1 and TRBJ2-5, with D possibly being TRBD1 (6 bases). V gave up 2 bases and J gave up 2 bases, with 10 bases separating them. The CDR3 loop spans 14 amino acids. Germline values: CDR1 SGHRS, CDR2 YFSETQ. The CDR3, as DNA: TGCGCCAGCAGCTTCCCCGGGACACAAGAGACCCAGTACTTC. Translated: CASSFPGTQETQYF.

Only a few counts were recorded for this clone. The J gene is TRBJ1-1, the V gene TRBV5-5; possible D gene TRBD1, 6 bases. Trimming removed 0 bases at V and 3 bases at J, with 12 bases between. Germline V lookup: CDR1 SGHKS, CDR2 YYEKEE (reference sequence). The CDR3 runs 15 residues. Written as DNA, the CDR3 is TGTGCCAGCAGCTTGGAAGGCAGGGGCCACACTGAAGCTTTCTTT. It yields the protein CASSLEGRGHTEAFF.

The chain joins TRBV23-1 to TRBJ2-7; maybe TRBD1 (5 bases). TRBV23-1 is identified as an open reading frame with a role that is uncertain. V was cut by 6 bases and J by 3 bases, with 21 bases left in between. The CDR3 is 16 amino acids. CDR3 sequence reads: CASSHGAFTGNYEQYV. CDR3 bases: TGCGCCAGCAGCCACGGAGCCTTTACAGGCAACTACGAGCAGTACGTC.

The V and J genes are TRBV28 and TRBJ1-5; D not certain. Germline V gene sequence: CDR1 MDHEN, CDR2 SYDVKM. The CDR3 length is 17 residues. Between the trimmed V and J ends, which lost 7 bases and 0 bases, there was a span of 19 bases. In DNA, the CDR3 is TGTGCCAGCACCGCCGTGTTGTTCGGGGTTAGCAATCAGCCCCAGCATTTT. It codes for CASTAVLFGVSNQPQHF.

Only a few counts were recorded for this clone. V gene TRBV5-6 combines with J gene TRBJ1-2, with D possibly TRBD1 on 5 matching bases. This CDR3 is 14 amino acids long. V was cut by 0 bases and J by 4 bases, with 10 bases left in between. Germline CDR1 reads SGHDT; CDR2 reads YYEEEE. DNA of the CDR3: TGTGCCAGCAGCTTGGGCAGGGCGAGCTATGGCTACACCTTC. It is translated as CASSLGRASYGYTF.

The CDR3 spells CASSFEGAGTDTQYF. For the CDR3, the DNA is TGTGCCAGCAGTTTCGAGGGGGCCGGCACAGATACGCAGTATTTT. The chain recombines TRBV27 with TRBJ2-3, with TRBD1 identical over 7 bases. V shed 3 bases and J 1 base; nucleotides not matched to a gene: 4. The germline V gene encodes CDR1 MNHEY and CDR2 SMNVEV (reference sequence). This CDR3 region has 15 residues.

The chain uses TRBV4-1 and TRBJ1-1, with a weak D call TRBD1 (5 bases). Germline loops: CDR1 MGHRA, CDR2 YSYEKL. V shed 7 bases and J shed 4 bases, with 16 bases lying between them. CDR3 length equals 14 residues. Here the CDR3 reads CASTLPGGSTEAFF. CDR3 bases: TGCGCCAGCACCCTACCGGGGGGTTCCACTGAAGCTTTCTTT.

V gene TRBV5-6 combines with J gene TRBJ2-7; D is perhaps TRBD2 (6 bases). Trimming took 4 bases from V and 0 from J, leaving 23 bases between them. CDR1 and CDR2 (germline): SGHDT, YYEEEE. CDR3 length: 18 amino acids. DNA for the CDR3: TGTGCCAGCAGCGCAGGGTTTGCGCGGGGCCCGAGCTCCTACGAGCAGTACGTC. Translation: CASSAGFARGPSSYEQYV.

The gene calls are TRBV19 and TRBJ1-2; D unclear. Trimming removed 9 bases at V and 1 base at J, with 9 bases between. Germline CDR1 LNHDA, CDR2 SQIVND (reference sequence). The CDR3 is 12 residues long. CDR3: CARRIYNYGYTF. CDR3 nucleotides: TGTGCCAGGCGGATTTATAACTATGGCTACACCTTC.

This clone has a single count. The V and J genes are TRBV27 and TRBJ1-1; maybe TRBD1 (6 bases). The CDR3 is made up of 16 amino acids. V was shortened by 8 bases and J by 1 base, with 20 bases between the two germline ends. Germline V gene lookup returns CDR1 MNHEY and CDR2 SMNVEV (reference sequence). In DNA form, the CDR3 reads TGTGCCAGCGCCAAAACCCTGGGACACCAGAACACTGAAGCTTTCTTT. Protein product: CASAKTLGHQNTEAFF.

This chain links TRBV6-5 with TRBJ1-1; 8 bases agree with TRBD1. Per germline, CDR1 MNHEY and CDR2 SVGAGI. The CDR3 has 12 residues. V dropped 9 bases and J dropped 2; count of bases not matched to a gene: 2. The CDR3 nucleotides read TGTGCCAGTGGGACAGGTAACACTGAAGCTTTCTTT. Translating it yields CASGTGNTEAFF.

The CDR3 sequence: CASSLGGQATEAFF. The CDR3 region has the DNA TGCGCCAGCAGCTTGGGGGGACAGGCTACTGAAGCTTTCTTT. The chain carries TRBV5-1 and TRBJ1-1; 8 nucleotides match TRBD1. J lost 5 bases, V lost 0 bases, and 3 bases had no gene match. The CDR3 runs 14 residues. Germline loops: CDR1 SGHRS, CDR2 YFSETQ. The variable domain in full, completed from reference TRBV5-1 and TRBJ1-1, reads KAGVTQTPRYLIKTRGQQVTLSCSPISGHRSVSWYQQTPGQGLQFLFEYFSETQRNKGNFPGRFSGRQFSNSRSEMNVSTLELGDSALYLCASSLGGQATEAFFGQGTRLTVV.

The chain couples TRBV5-6 to TRBJ2-3; tentatively, D is TRBD1 (6 bases). Germline CDR1 SGHDT, CDR2 YYEEEE. There are 15 residues in the CDR3. The V end lost 2 bases, the J end lost 2 bases, and 12 bases lay between the germline ends. CDR3 in DNA: TGTGCCAGCAGCTTAGGGGGTCGGACCACAGATACGCAGTATTTT. Translated: CASSLGGRTTDTQYF.

V gene TRBV9 combines with J gene TRBJ2-2, with TRBD1 matching 7 bases. V trimming: 5 bases; J trimming: 3 bases; junction bases outside the gene matches: 7. Germline V gene lookup returns CDR1 SGDLS and CDR2 YYNGEE. The CDR3 totals 15 residues. CDR3 loop: CASRERGQDTGELFF. In DNA, the CDR3 is TGTGCCAGCAGAGAAAGGGGGCAGGACACCGGGGAGCTGTTTTTT.

The chain joins TRBV6-5 to TRBJ2-5; D is uncertain. Trimming removed 6 bases at V and 4 bases at J, with 15 bases between. Germline CDR1 MNHEY, CDR2 SVGAGI. The CDR3 length is 14 residues. This CDR3 is CASSLRSLRETQYF. DNA of the CDR3: TGTGCCAGCAGCCTACGATCTTTGAGAGAGACCCAGTACTTC.

The chain has TRBV27 and TRBJ1-6; maybe TRBD1 (6 bases). The germline CDR1 and CDR2 sequences are MNHEY and SMNVEV (reference sequence). V shed 3 bases and J shed 7 bases, with 13 bases lying between them. The CDR3 consists of 15 residues. The CDR3 DNA is TGTGCCAGCAGTTTCCACAGGGTAGAAAATTCACCCCTCCACTTT. Its protein is CASSFHRVENSPLHF.

This chain links TRBV5-1 with TRBJ1-4; 9 positions match TRBD1. Trimming removed 4 bases from V and 8 bases from J; junction bases left unmatched: 9. Germline-derived CDR1 and CDR2 are SGHRS and YFSETQ. The CDR3 runs 15 residues. CDR3 loop: CASSRMRQGEEKLFF. CDR3 bases: TGCGCCAGCAGCCGGATGAGACAGGGGGAGGAAAAACTGTTTTTT.

V usage is TRBV19 and J usage is TRBJ2-7; a possible D gene is TRBD1 (6 bases). Trimming took 4 bases from V and 8 from J, leaving 15 bases between them. In germline, CDR1 is LNHDA, CDR2 SQIVND (reference sequence). The CDR3 is made up of 13 amino acids. The CDR3 reads CASSTSYRDQQYV. The CDR3 region has the DNA TGTGCCAGTAGTACTTCTTACAGGGACCAGCAGTACGTC.

This chain uses TRBV11-2 with TRBJ1-5; the D gene is possibly TRBD1 (5 bases). Trimming removed 3 bases at V and 6 bases at J, with 9 bases between. The CDR3 contains 13 residues. CDR1 is SGHAT, CDR2 FQNNGV, per germline. This chain's CDR3 is CASSFLDSQPQHF. In DNA, the CDR3 is TGTGCCAGCAGCTTCCTCGACAGTCAGCCCCAGCATTTT. Based on the CDR3 plus reference TRBV11-2 and TRBJ1-5, the full variable domain is EAGVAQSPRYKIIEKRQSVAFWCNPISGHATLYWYQQILGQGPKLLIQFQNNGVVDDSQLPKDRFSAERLKGVDSTLKIQPAKLEDSAVYLCASSFLDSQPQHFGDGTRLSIL.